The clone carrying this T cell receptor beta chain was recorded many times. Its specificity is not known. This specimen comes from a study of spatial heterogeneity in lung cancer. Whole-study context: Detected sequences consistently included more beta-chain ones than alpha-chain ones. Findings and caveats of the study: Blood showed ubiquitous tumor TCRs more often at resection than at routine follow-up.

TCRdb called the 5' RACE reads again in MiXCR, with one record for every CDR3 protein. Altogether under 40,000 distinct CDR3 sequences are present, about 5% being singletons, with the ten largest covering approximately 24%. The CDR3 length is 14 residues. The junction had 5 bases not matched to a gene; V was cut back by 3 bases and J by 3 bases. From germline, CDR1 is DFQATT and CDR2 SNEGSKA (reference sequence). Time point of the sample: sample taken at primary tumor resection. The cohort: about 79 early-stage, untreated non-small cell lung cancer patients. Researchers sequenced whole RNA taken from tumor, nontumor lung or frozen PBMC without sorting.

This chain uses TRBV20-1 with TRBJ2-1, with TRBD2 matching 7 bases. This TCR was sampled from a female donor with early-stage non-small cell lung cancer. Sample: PBMCs, taken at surgery. The CDR3 region has the DNA TGCAGTGCTAGTTTTGGGACTAACTACAATGAGCAGTTCTTC. The encoded protein is CSASFGTNYNEQFF.